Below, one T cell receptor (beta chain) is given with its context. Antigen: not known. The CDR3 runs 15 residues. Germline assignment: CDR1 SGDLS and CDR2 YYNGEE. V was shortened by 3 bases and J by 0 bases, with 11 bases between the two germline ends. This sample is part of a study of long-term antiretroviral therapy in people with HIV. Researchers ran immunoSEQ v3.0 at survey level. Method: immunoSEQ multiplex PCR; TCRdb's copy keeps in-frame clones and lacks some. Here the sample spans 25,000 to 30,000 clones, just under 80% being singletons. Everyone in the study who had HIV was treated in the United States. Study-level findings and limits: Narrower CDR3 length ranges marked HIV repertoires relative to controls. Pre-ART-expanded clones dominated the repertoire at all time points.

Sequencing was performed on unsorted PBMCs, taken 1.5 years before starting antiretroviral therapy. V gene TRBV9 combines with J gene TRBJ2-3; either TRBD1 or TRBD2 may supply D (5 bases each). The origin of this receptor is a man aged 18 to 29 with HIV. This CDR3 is CASSAFGASTDTQYF. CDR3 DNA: TGTGCCAGCAGCGCCTTCGGGGCTAGCACAGATACGCAGTATTTT. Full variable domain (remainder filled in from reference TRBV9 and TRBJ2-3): DSGVTQTPKHLITATGQRVTLRCSPRSGDLSVYWYQQSLDQGLQFLIQYYNGEERAKGNILERFSAQQFPDLHSELNLSSLELGDSALYFCASSAFGASTDTQYFGPGTRLTVL.